This entry features one TCR beta chain sequence. Its antigen remains unknown. Within the sample, other DNA sequences also encode this same CDR3. CD4+ naive, central memory, regulatory and stem cell-like memory subsets were isolated by sorting on CD45RO/CCR7/CD25/CD127/CD95/CD27. Purity exceeding 95% was reached by all sorted populations. This sample stems from a study of beta chain features in type 1 diabetes. General study findings and limits: In cDNA sequencing, cells with high TCR expression could be over-represented. Within the patient group, naive, central memory and Treg TCRB repertoires appeared more similar to each other than within healthy donors.

Expressed TCRB transcripts were sequenced, since all the RNA that had been isolated was reverse transcribed. The data were produced by immunoSEQ multiplex PCR, yet TCRdb's version contains in-frame clones alone and is incomplete. This sample yields some 500,000 clones, of which more than 9.5% are seen a single time; 0.045% to 0.06% belongs to the top ten. Germline CDR1 SGHTA, CDR2 FQGNSA. The CDR3 has 14 residues. The junction had 1 base not matched to a gene; V was cut back by 1 base and J by 5 bases. The sequencing sample was made of naive CD4+ T cells from blood. The receptor was isolated from a woman younger than 35 in good health. The chain joins TRBV7-2 to TRBJ2-5; 10 positions agree with TRBD1. This chain's CDR3 is CASSLGGQGETQYF. The CDR3 DNA reads TGTGCCAGCAGCTTAGGGGGACAGGGGGAGACCCAGTACTTC.